Listed below are T cell receptor beta chains from one sample, sequenced in a study of blood T cells in healthy people across ages. TCRdb re-derived calls from the 5' RACE reads in MiXCR, one entry per CDR3 protein. The sample lists 550,000 to 800,000 distinct CDR3 sequences; about a third were seen once. The sequencing sample was made of blood. The origin of the receptors is a woman of 80 years or more in good health. Each CDR3 is given with its conserved first and last residue. A D gene is named only where the DNA matches it firmly. Not every row has a clone size; where given, it reads once, few, many or a size class.

D,J,V,size,CDR3,DNA
TRBD2,TRBJ2-3,TRBV5-1,many,CASSRMTSGSGTDTQYF,TGCGCCAGCAGCAGAATGACTAGCGGGTCCGGCACAGATACGCAGTATTTT
TRBD1,TRBJ2-1,TRBV7-8,many,CASSPAGTGFNEQFF,TGTGCCAGCAGCCCGGCCGGGACAGGGTTCAATGAGCAGTTCTTC
.,TRBJ1-5,TRBV21-1,few,CASRNSLSNQPQHF,TGTGCCAGCAGGAACAGCCTTAGCAATCAGCCCCAGCATTTT
TRBD1,TRBJ1-5,TRBV5-1,many,CASSISDREGLSNQPQHF,TGCGCCAGCAGCATCTCGGACAGGGAGGGTTTAAGCAATCAGCCCCAGCATTTT
.,TRBJ1-3,TRBV12-3/TRBV12-4,few,CASSLTDGLSGNTIYF,TGTGCCAGCAGTTTAACCGACGGCCTATCTGGAAACACCATATATTTT
TRBD1,TRBJ2-1,TRBV5-1,.,CASSAGTVLDEQFF,TGCGCCAGCAGCGCCGGGACAGTCCTTGATGAGCAGTTCTTC
TRBD1,TRBJ2-7,TRBV20-1,many,CSARWTGPSSYEQYF,TGCAGTGCTAGGTGGACAGGGCCGAGCTCCTACGAGCAGTACTTC
TRBD1,TRBJ1-2,TRBV4-2,.,CASSREDRGVGYTF,TGTGCCAGCAGCCGAGAGGACAGGGGAGTGGGCTACACCTTC
TRBD1,TRBJ2-1,TRBV9,many,CASSTRTGGTYNEQFF,TGTGCCAGCAGCACAAGGACAGGGGGGACCTACAATGAGCAGTTCTTC
.,TRBJ1-6,TRBV6-6,few,CASSYATVQGNSPLHF,TGTGCCAGCAGTTACGCAACAGTACAGGGAAATTCACCCCTCCACTTT
TRBD1,TRBJ2-3,TRBV7-2,many,CASSLGTGRITDTQYF,TGTGCCAGCAGCTTAGGGACAGGGAGGATCACAGATACGCAGTATTTT